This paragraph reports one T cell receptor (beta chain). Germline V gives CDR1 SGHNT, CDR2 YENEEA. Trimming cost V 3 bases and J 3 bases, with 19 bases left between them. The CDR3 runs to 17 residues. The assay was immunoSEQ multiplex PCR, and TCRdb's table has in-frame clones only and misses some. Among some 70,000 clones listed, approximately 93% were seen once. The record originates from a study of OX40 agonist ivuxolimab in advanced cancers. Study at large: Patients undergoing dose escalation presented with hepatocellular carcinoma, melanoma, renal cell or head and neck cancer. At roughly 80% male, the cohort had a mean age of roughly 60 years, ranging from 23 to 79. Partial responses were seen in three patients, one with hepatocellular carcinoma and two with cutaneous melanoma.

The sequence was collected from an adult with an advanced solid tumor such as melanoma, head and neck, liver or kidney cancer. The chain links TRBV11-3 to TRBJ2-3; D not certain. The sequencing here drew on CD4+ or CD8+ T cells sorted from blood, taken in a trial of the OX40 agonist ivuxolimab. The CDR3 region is CASSLGRLTVGTDTQYF. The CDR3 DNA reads TGTGCCAGCAGCTTGGGCAGGTTGACGGTTGGGACAGATACGCAGTATTTT.